This T cell receptor beta chain was identified in a study of low-dose radiotherapy and immunotherapy resistance in tumors (dated by TCRdb to between 2021 and 2023). Concerning the study at large: In Cohort 1, each fraction delivered 0.5 Gy every 2 weeks, and the prescribed total PTV dose was 6.5 Gy. In Cohort 2, 1 Gy per fraction was delivered every two weeks, for a total of 13 Gy over 26 weeks. Nivolumab was administered intravenously as a 240 mg flat dose every two weeks, and ipilimumab was administered intravenously at 1 mg/kg every six weeks. Intravenous cyclophosphamide at 200 mg/m2 was administered every two weeks, one day ahead of each radiation and immunotherapy administration. Starting on cycle 1 day 1, patients took 300 mg of aspirin by mouth once daily for four cycles. No randomization into treatment groups was done for the people taking part in the trial. Eight patients were included in the translational analysis: three from the first dose cohort and the first five from the second dose cohort.

The run used an Illumina HiSeq 2500. First-strand cDNA was synthesized using Superscript III and a set of TRAV- and TRBV-specific primers, so that both TCRalpha and TCRbeta chains were covered. TCRs were amplified with Phusion for around 20 PCR cycles, with a constant-region primer paired with the adapter attached to the V primers. Isolated mRNA was amplified with the MessageAmp II aRNA Amplification Kit, using a 16-hour in vitro transcription at 37°C. The Dynabeads mRNA DIRECT Purification Kit was used to isolate mRNA for TCR sequencing. Indexed Illumina adapters were added in a second Phusion PCR of 25 to 30 cycles, and the PCR products were purified with AMPure XP beads. In the source study's methods: Custom Perl scripts were used to pool TCR sequences that encoded the same protein, to remove out-of-frame sequences, and to calculate the abundance of each clonotype. The analysis excluded TCR sequences that were supported by just one read. The metrics used to describe the repertoires included Shannon entropy, Gini index, clonality, richness, and the frequency of TCRs shared between repertoires. TCRdb reprocessing: public reads trimmed at Q25 with fastp, clones called with MiXCR, in-frame beta chains kept. All rows with the same CDR3 protein become a single entry with the most common DNA and genes. These V and J calls are TCRdb output, not the study's own analysis. The sample table holds nearly 60,000 distinct CDR3 sequences, of which under 30% were seen once. The ten largest clones add up to approximately 6.4% of the sample.

This specimen's time point label, interpreted: after trial treatment. In light of the paper, this sample's treatment or condition label describes: LDRT plus nivolumab, ipilimumab, low-dose cyclophosphamide and aspirin (RACIN trial). The donors came from RACIN, which was a single-arm phase I dose-escalation trial that paired nivolumab and ipilimumab with aspirin, low-dose cyclophosphamide and low-dose radiotherapy. Eligible patients had advanced, TIL-negative solid tumors. This clonotype appeared many times. Its antigen has not been determined. Base qualities are not at hand, and no much larger clone is one base apart. V lost 3 bases and J lost 1 base, and the count of bases not matched to a germline gene is 8. The CDR3 spans 16 residues, from the cysteine through the phenylalanine. The only DNA kept is the CDR3, 48 bases in frame from the first base. CDR1 and CDR2 were assigned from the germline V gene (reference sequence) as SEHNR and FQNEAQ.

This TCR was recovered from a male donor with prostate cancer. Sequences were derived from PBMCs, sampled after low-dose radiotherapy plus immunotherapy. The chain links TRBV7-9 with TRBJ1-2, with 7 bases matching TRBD1. The sequence in DNA is TGTGCCAGCAGCTTCTGGACAGGAATTCTTAACTATGGCTACACCTTC. Its amino acids are CASSFWTGILNYGYTF.